Presented here are 24 T cell receptor beta chains from one specimen sequenced in a study of blood T cell repertoires in COVID-19. Profiled with immunoSEQ multiplex PCR; TCRdb holds only in-frame clones, not every one. The sample carries approximately 200,000 clones, approximately 85% recorded once. Sequencing input: peripheral blood. The source of these receptors is a man aged 50-59 years who had recovered from COVID-19.

This clone was counted a single time. The rearrangement joins TRBV29-1 to TRBJ2-2, with TRBD2 identical over 8 bases. Looked up from germline, CDR1 is SQVTM and CDR2 is ANQGSEA. The CDR3 totals 14 residues. V trimming: 7 bases; J trimming: 4 bases; junction bases outside the gene matches: 8. The CDR3 spells CSDPGTRATGELFF. The CDR3, as DNA: TGCAGCGACCCCGGGACTAGGGCCACCGGGGAGCTGTTTTTT.

V is TRBV27 and J is TRBJ2-2; perhaps TRBD2 as D (6 bases). The V end lost 5 bases, the J end lost 3 bases, and 16 bases lay between the germline ends. The CDR3 consists of 16 residues. Per germline, CDR1 MNHEY and CDR2 SMNVEV (reference sequence). The CDR3 region has the DNA TGTGCCAGCAGTCCCCGACTAGGAGGATACACCGGGGAGCTGTTTTTT. It encodes CASSPRLGGYTGELFF.

A single count supports this clone. J is TRBJ2-7 and V is TRBV27; 7 bases agree with TRBD2. CDR1 and CDR2 from the germline V gene are MNHEY and SMNVEV (reference sequence). With V trimmed by 5 bases and J by 2 bases, 9 bases remained unmatched. This CDR3 has 15 residues. The CDR3 sequence: CASSERAGLTYEQYF. The CDR3 DNA reads as TGTGCCAGCAGTGAGCGAGCGGGACTAACCTACGAGCAGTACTTC.

The chain carries TRBV19 and TRBJ2-1; TRBD2 aligns across 10 bases. The CDR3 is 19 amino acids. J gave up 1 base and V 5 bases, and 14 bases lay outside the gene matches. From germline, CDR1 is LNHDA and CDR2 SQIVND (reference sequence). The CDR3 region is CASSPLAGVRGGSYNEQFF. In nucleotides, the CDR3 is TGTGCCAGTAGTCCTCTAGCGGGAGTTAGGGGTGGATCCTACAATGAGCAGTTCTTC.

This chain joins TRBV19 and TRBJ2-1; 7 bases map to TRBD1. CDR1 and CDR2 (germline): LNHDA, SQIVND (reference sequence). The V and J ends lost 7 bases and 6 bases, in that order; junction bases with no gene match: 9. The CDR3 length is 14 residues. CDR3 sequence (DNA): TGTGCCAGTACCATCTTCCGGGACAGCAATGAGCAGTTCTTC. Protein product: CASTIFRDSNEQFF.

The V and J genes are TRBV10-3 and TRBJ2-1; the match to TRBD2 covers 7 bases. Germline lookup yields CDR1 ENHRY and CDR2 SYGVKD. The CDR3 runs 18 residues. V trimming: 10 bases; J trimming: 2 bases; junction bases outside the gene matches: 20. This CDR3 reads CATEARGEERETYNEQFF. The CDR3 DNA reads TGTGCCACCGAAGCACGGGGGGAAGAACGGGAAACCTACAATGAGCAGTTCTTC.

The chain is built from TRBV27 and TRBJ2-2, with TRBD1 identical over 10 bases. CDR3 length equals 15 residues. The V segment lost 5 bases and the J segment 4 bases; nucleotides outside the gene matches: 4. Germline CDR1 reads MNHEY; CDR2 reads SMNVEV (reference sequence). As DNA, the CDR3 is TGTGCCAGCAGTCCCGACAGGGGGCGCACCGGGGAGCTGTTTTTT. This encodes CASSPDRGRTGELFF.

This rearrangement joins TRBV12-3 or TRBV12-4 to TRBJ2-3; tentative D call: TRBD1 (5 bases). The CDR3 is made up of 11 amino acids. Between the trimmed V and J ends, which lost 5 bases and 7 bases, there was a span of 7 bases. The CDR3 coding sequence is TGTGCCAGCAGTCGGACATATACGCAGTATTTT. This sequence encodes CASSRTYTQYF.

V is TRBV11-2 and J is TRBJ2-1; a possible D gene is TRBD2 (6 bases). Germline V CDR1 and CDR2: SGHAT, FQNNGV. Trimming took 5 bases from V and 5 from J, leaving 10 bases between them. This CDR3 has 13 residues. CDR3 protein: CASSRLVHNEQFF. CDR3 nucleotides: TGTGCCAGCAGCCGACTAGTGCACAATGAGCAGTTCTTC.

This clone has only one observation. The CDR3 DNA follows: TGTGCCAGCTCAACTAAATTAACAGGGGGCCGACAGCCCCAGCATTTT. Residues: CASSTKLTGGRQPQHF. V gene TRBV18 combines with J gene TRBJ1-5; 9 bases match TRBD1. CDR1 and CDR2 from the germline V gene are KGHSH and LQKENI. This CDR3 spans 16 amino acids. Germline trimming cut 5 bases from V and 7 bases from J; bases unmatched to any gene: 12.

This rearrangement joins TRBV2 to TRBJ2-3, with a possible D match to TRBD1 (5 bases). The CDR3 loop spans 14 amino acids. Trimming removed 6 bases at V and 3 bases at J, with 13 bases between. Germline CDR1 reads SNHLY; CDR2 reads FYNNEI. The CDR3, as DNA: TGTGCCAGCAGCATAGGATCAGGGACAGATACGCAGTATTTT. Residues: CASSIGSGTDTQYF.

The CDR3, as DNA: TGCGCCAGCAGGGCTAGCTCTGGTCTACATACGCAGTATTTT. Translating it yields CASRASSGLHTQYF. This chain uses TRBV5-1 with TRBJ2-3; a possible D gene is TRBD2 (5 bases). The ends were cut back, 5 bases at V and 7 bases at J, with 17 bases in the middle. This CDR3 has 14 amino acids. CDR1 is SGHRS, CDR2 YFSETQ, per germline.

This clone was seen just once. The chain joins TRBV5-1 to TRBJ1-6; D possibly corresponds to TRBD1 (5 bases). Looked up from germline, CDR1 is SGHRS and CDR2 is YFSETQ. Trimming removed 2 bases from V and 8 bases from J, with 14 bases in between. This CDR3 spans 15 amino acids. Written as DNA, the CDR3 is TGCGCCAGCAGCTTCAACCCAGGGCGAGATTCACCCCTCCACTTT. Residues: CASSFNPGRDSPLHF.

The chain carries TRBV27 and TRBJ1-6; maybe TRBD1 (5 bases). Trimming stripped 2 bases from V and 1 base from J, with 15 bases between. The CDR3 loop spans 18 amino acids. CDR1 is MNHEY and CDR2 is SMNVEV in the germline V gene (reference sequence). CDR3: CASSLERGGESYNSPLHF. CDR3 nucleotide sequence: TGTGCCAGCAGTTTAGAAAGGGGCGGTGAATCCTATAATTCACCCCTCCACTTT.

The rearrangement links TRBV28 to TRBJ1-1, with 10 bases matching TRBD1. Trimming took 7 bases from V and 0 from J; bases not matched to a gene: 11. The CDR3 consists of 17 residues. CDR1 and CDR2 (germline): MDHEN, SYDVKM. CDR3 in amino acids: CASTPTGGSLMNTEAFF. In DNA, the CDR3 is TGTGCCAGCACCCCGACAGGGGGCTCCCTAATGAACACTGAAGCTTTCTTT.

The chain combines TRBV5-1 with TRBJ1-2; 7 bases map to TRBD1. Germline CDR1 SGHRS, CDR2 YFSETQ. CDR3 length: 14 amino acids. Trimming cost V 1 base and J 3 bases; bases outside gene matches: 3. CDR3 protein: CASSLTGADYGYTF. Here the CDR3 DNA reads TGCGCCAGCAGCTTGACAGGGGCGGACTATGGCTACACCTTC.

This sequence joins TRBV29-1 and TRBJ2-7; the D is unclear. The CDR3 runs 13 residues. V lost 2 bases and J lost 5, with 13 bases in between. The germline V gene encodes CDR1 SQVTM and CDR2 ANQGSEA. Here the CDR3 reads CSVEWQVPHEQYF. CDR3 coding DNA: TGCAGCGTTGAATGGCAGGTCCCCCACGAGCAGTACTTC.

The chain uses TRBV19 and TRBJ1-1, with D possibly TRBD1 on 5 matching bases. Germline loops: CDR1 LNHDA, CDR2 SQIVND (reference sequence). The CDR3 loop spans 16 amino acids. V lost 3 bases, J lost 0 bases, and 14 bases lay in between. The CDR3 protein is CASSIGRASMNTEAFF. CDR3 DNA sequence: TGTGCCAGTAGTATTGGCAGGGCCTCCATGAACACTGAAGCTTTCTTT.

This clone has a handful of counts. The V call is TRBV24-1, the J call TRBJ2-3, with D unclear. The CDR3 spans 14 residues. Germline CDR1 reads KGHDR; CDR2 reads SFDVKD. Between the trimmed V and J ends, which lost 0 bases and 0 bases, there was a span of 3 bases. CDR3 amino acids: CATSDLRSTDTQYF. The CDR3 bases are TGTGCCACCAGTGATTTGCGGAGCACAGATACGCAGTATTTT.

J is TRBJ2-4 and V is TRBV11-3; tentatively, D is TRBD2 (6 bases). Germline CDR1 reads SGHNT; CDR2 reads YENEEA. The CDR3 is 18 residues long. V was clipped by 3 bases and J by 5 bases, with 23 bases between them. This chain's CDR3 is CASSLVLGAGRVENIQYF. CDR3 DNA: TGTGCCAGCAGCTTGGTGCTAGGTGCGGGGCGCGTCGAAAACATTCAGTACTTC.

This clone has a handful of counts. The gene calls are TRBV27 and TRBJ2-7; the D gene is possibly TRBD2 (5 bases). The CDR3 contains 13 residues. Germline V lookup: CDR1 MNHEY, CDR2 SMNVEV (reference sequence). V lost 5 bases, J lost 3 bases, and 11 bases lay in between. This chain's CDR3 is CASSPGVNYEQYF. In nucleotides, the CDR3 is TGTGCCAGCAGTCCCGGGGTAAACTACGAGCAGTACTTC.

The chain couples TRBV4-1 to TRBJ1-4, with 7 bases that match TRBD1. Germline V lookup: CDR1 MGHRA, CDR2 YSYEKL. Trimming at V came to 4 bases and at J to 7 bases, leaving 18 bases not matched to a gene. The CDR3 covers 18 residues. The CDR3 protein is CASSLPYFGGGRSEKLFF. The CDR3 coding sequence is TGCGCCAGCAGCCTCCCTTATTTTGGAGGGGGCAGAAGTGAAAAACTGTTTTTT.

V and J are TRBV7-2 and TRBJ2-7; TRBD1 is a possible D gene (6 bases). Looked up from germline, CDR1 is SGHTA and CDR2 is FQGNSA. The CDR3 runs 15 residues. V gave up 1 base and J gave up 4 bases, with 14 bases separating them. The chain's CDR3 is CASSLGGYREYEQYF. CDR3 DNA sequence: TGTGCCAGCAGCTTAGGGGGATACAGGGAATACGAGCAGTACTTC.

J is TRBJ1-2 and V is TRBV18; the D is unclear. The CDR3 is made up of 15 amino acids. Germline V gene lookup returns CDR1 KGHSH and CDR2 LQKENI. V was cut by 1 base and J by 6 bases, with 15 bases left in between. The CDR3 sequence is CASSPLGRGSDGYTF. The DNA of the CDR3 is TGTGCCAGCTCACCACTCGGTCGGGGATCGGATGGCTACACCTTC.